This T cell receptor beta chain was captured by sequencing in a study of blood T cells in healthy people across ages. Then a second PCR, running roughly 6 to 11 cycles, was carried out with a sample-barcoded 5' primer and a J-beta primer mix. TCRdb ran MiXCR on the 5' RACE reads and lists one entry per CDR3 protein. This table holds 1.5 million to 1.9 million distinct CDR3 sequences, less than 45% found once. Germline-derived CDR1 and CDR2 are LNHNV and YYDKDF (reference sequence). The CDR3 length is 19 residues. Losses at the gene ends were 0 bases for V and 0 bases for J; bases not matched to a gene: 6.

The TCR originated in a woman between 18 and 29 years old in good health. Sequenced sample: blood. The chain combines TRBV15 with TRBJ2-6; TRBD1 matches 9 bases. CDR3 DNA: TGTGCCACCAGCAGAGATAGGGGACAGGGCTTCTCTGGGGCCAACGTCCTGACTTTC. Amino acids: CATSRDRGQGFSGANVLTF.